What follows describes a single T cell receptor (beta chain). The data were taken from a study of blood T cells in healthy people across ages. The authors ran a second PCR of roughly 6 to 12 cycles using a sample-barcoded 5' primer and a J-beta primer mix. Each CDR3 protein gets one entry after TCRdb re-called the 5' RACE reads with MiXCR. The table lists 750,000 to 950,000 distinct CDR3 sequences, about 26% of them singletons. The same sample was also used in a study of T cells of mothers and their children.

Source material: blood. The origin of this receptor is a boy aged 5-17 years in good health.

The CDR3, as DNA: TGTGCCAGCTATACCGCTAGCGGGGCCTACGAGCAGTACTTC. Protein product: CASYTASGAYEQYF. The V call is TRBV28, the J call TRBJ2-7; 9 bases are a match to TRBD2. This CDR3 has 14 residues. J lost 2 bases, V lost 8 bases, and 7 bases had no gene match. Germline CDR1 and CDR2: MDHEN and SYDVKM.